This record concerns one TCR beta chain sequence. This sample is drawn from a study of OX40 agonist ivuxolimab in advanced cancers. The table came from immunoSEQ multiplex PCR; TCRdb's copy has only in-frame clones and leaves some out. The top ten clones hold roughly half of a sample with under 20,000 clones, over 60% of them seen once. CDR1 and CDR2 from the germline V gene are SGDLS and YYNGEE. After removal of 0 bases from V and 3 bases from J, the junction contained 8 bases not matched to a gene. This CDR3 contains 17 residues. The starting material was CD4+ or CD8+ T cells sorted from blood, obtained in a trial of the OX40 agonist ivuxolimab. The clonotype comes from an adult with an advanced solid tumor such as melanoma, head and neck, liver or kidney cancer. The chain carries TRBV9 and TRBJ2-3, with TRBD2 identical over 9 bases. In nucleotides, the CDR3 is TGTGCCAGCAGCGTAGTGATGAGCGGGGGGCCGACAGATACGCAGTATTTT. Its protein is CASSVVMSGGPTDTQYF.